The TCR beta chain under discussion was sequenced for a study of T-cell memory formation after mild COVID-19. Germline lookup yields CDR1 SGHDT and CDR2 YYEEEE. The V end lost 1 base, the J end lost 6 bases, and 3 bases lay between the germline ends. The CDR3 runs to 11 residues. Study observations and caveats: Pre-infection memory already had some responding clones, implying cross-reactive memory joined. Clones from the second wave (peaking day 37) had unconfirmed SARS-CoV-2 specificity.

On this clonotype: What it binds is not known.

5'RACE with constant-segment primers built TCRalpha and TCRbeta cDNA libraries with UMIs. TCRdb re-derived calls from the 5' RACE reads in MiXCR, one entry per CDR3 protein. Among just over 400,000 distinct CDR3 sequences listed, 23% were seen once. The TCR sequence derives from an adult woman who had mild COVID-19 (a few samples of this study predate the infection). Cell type and time point are not known. Sequencing was carried out using PBMCs or a T cell subset sorted from them (not recorded which). The chain joins TRBV5-6 to TRBJ2-3; D gene uncertain. The CDR3 loop is CASSLMDTQYF. CDR3 DNA: TGTGCCAGCAGCTTGATGGATACGCAGTATTTT.